These T cell receptor beta chains were read from a single sample in a study of PD-1 blockade in classical Hodgkin lymphoma. Some clones are missing from TCRdb's copy, which holds only in-frame ones; the method was immunoSEQ multiplex PCR. There are tens of thousands of clones in the sample; roughly 90% occur only once, and over 20% lies in the top ten. Material: peripheral blood mononuclear cells (PBMCs), obtained before the fourth cycle of nivolumab. These receptors came from a human donor with classical Hodgkin lymphoma. The CDR3 runs from the conserved cysteine through the conserved F or W. Fields, in order: J gene, clone size, D gene, V gene, CDR3 length, CDR3 DNA, CDR3 protein. A D gene is named only where the DNA matches it firmly. Part of the rows lack a size; the others show once, few, many or a class for expanded clones.

TRBJ2-1	-	-	TRBV5-5	15	TGTGCCAGCAGCTTGGGGTTACAGGGCTACAATGAGCAGTTCTTC	CASSLGLQGYNEQFF
TRBJ2-7	-	-	TRBV5-1	11	TGCGCCAGCGGGGTAGGCTACGAGCAGTACTTC	CASGVGYEQYF
TRBJ2-1	-	-	TRBV7-9	13	TGTGCCAGCAGCTTACACCAGAACAATGAGCAGTTCTTC	CASSLHQNNEQFF
TRBJ2-5	once	TRBD2	TRBV4-1	17	TGCGCCAGCAGCCAGACTAGCGGGGGGGGGTTCCAAGAGACCCAGTACTTC	CASSQTSGGGFQETQYF
TRBJ1-5	-	-	TRBV15	15	TGTGCCACCAGCAGAGATCTCACCCGTAATCAGCCCCAGCATTTT	CATSRDLTRNQPQHF
TRBJ1-4	once	-	TRBV7-8	14	TGTGCCAGCAGCTCGGGGGGGGCTAATGAAAAACTGTTTTTT	CASSSGGANEKLFF
TRBJ1-4	-	TRBD1	TRBV5-1	14	TGCGCCAGCAGCTCGGACAGGGGGATAGAAAAACTGTTTTTT	CASSSDRGIEKLFF
TRBJ2-2	-	-	TRBV10-3	18	TGTGCCATCAGTGAGTCTAAGGAGGGACACTCAAACACCGGGGAGCTGTTTTTT	CAISESKEGHSNTGELFF
TRBJ1-4	-	-	TRBV9	15	TGTGCCAGCAGCGTAGGAGGGCGTCGGAATGAAAAACTGTTTTTT	CASSVGGRRNEKLFF
TRBJ1-1	-	TRBD1	TRBV5-1	15	TGCGCCAGCAGCATGGGACAGGGGTTGAACACTGAAGCTTTCTTT	CASSMGQGLNTEAFF
TRBJ1-2	-	-	TRBV6-5	14	TGTGCCAGCACCCCTAACAGGGAGTTTCTTGGCTACACCTTC	CASTPNREFLGYTF
TRBJ2-2	-	TRBD2	TRBV9	16	TGTGCCAGCAGCGAACGACTAGCGACTAACACCGGGGAGCTGTTTTTT	CASSERLATNTGELFF
TRBJ1-1	-	-	TRBV7-6	12	TGTGCCAGCAGCCCCTCCTACACTGAAGCTTTCTTT	CASSPSYTEAFF
TRBJ1-6	-	TRBD1	TRBV7-3	15	TGTGCCAGCAGCCCGACGGGACAGTTCAGGTCACCCCTCCACTTT	CASSPTGQFRSPLHF
TRBJ2-1	-	TRBD2	TRBV5-1	15	TGCGCCAGCAGCTTCCGCGGGGGGGCGCTTAATGAGCAGTTCTTC	CASSFRGGALNEQFF
TRBJ2-5	once	-	TRBV5-1	14	TGCGCCAGCAGCTTGGAAGGGGGTGGAGAGACCCAGTACTTC	CASSLEGGGETQYF
TRBJ2-5	once	-	TRBV6-5	15	TGTGCCAGCAGTTACGTGGCAGGTCAAGAGGAGACCCAGTACTTC	CASSYVAGQEETQYF
TRBJ2-1	-	TRBD2	TRBV7-6	16	TGTGCCAGCAGCTTAGAGGGACTAGCGGGTTTAAATGAGCAGTTCTTC	CASSLEGLAGLNEQFF
TRBJ2-7	few	-	TRBV2	14	TGTGCCAGCAGTGTAACAGGGTTAGGGTACGAGCAGTACTTC	CASSVTGLGYEQYF
TRBJ2-2	-	-	TRBV2	15	TGTGCCAGCAGTAGGGCGAGAAGCCCCACCGAGGAGCTGTTTTTT	CASSRARSPTEELFF
TRBJ2-3	-	TRBD2	TRBV2	15	TGTGCCAGTGCTAGACTAGCGGGGGGGAAAGATACGCAGTATTTT	CASARLAGGKDTQYF
TRBJ1-5	-	-	TRBV18	13	TGTGCCAGCTCTCGGGAGTATGATCAGCCCCAGCATTTT	CASSREYDQPQHF
TRBJ2-3	-	TRBD2	TRBV6-6	16	TGTGCCAGCACGCGAGCGGGGGCCTCTAGCACAGATACGCAGTATTTT	CASTRAGASSTDTQYF
TRBJ2-1	-	TRBD2	TRBV6-4	16	TGTGCCAGCAGTGAGTTTACTAGCGGGAGCTACAATGAGCAGTTCTTC	CASSEFTSGSYNEQFF
TRBJ1-4	-	-	TRBV7-9	15	TGTGCCAGCAGCTTATTGGGACTGACTAATGAAAAACTGTTTTTT	CASSLLGLTNEKLFF
TRBJ2-5	-	-	TRBV5-6	13	TGTGCCAGCAGCTCTCCAGGGCAAGAGACCCAGTACTTC	CASSSPGQETQYF
TRBJ1-1	-	TRBD1	TRBV5-1	15	TGCGCCAGCAGCTTGACCGGGACAGATAACACTGAAGCTTTCTTT	CASSLTGTDNTEAFF
TRBJ2-3	once	TRBD2	TRBV7-2	15	TGTGCCAGCAGCTTACTAGCGGGGGGGTTTGATACGCAGTATTTT	CASSLLAGGFDTQYF
TRBJ2-7	-	-	TRBV4-1	14	TGCGCCAGCAGCCAGCCGGGAACCATCTACGAGCAGTACTTC	CASSQPGTIYEQYF
TRBJ2-1	once	TRBD1	TRBV5-4	13	TGTGCCACCTCGGGACAGCATTACAATGAGCAGTTCTTC	CATSGQHYNEQFF
TRBJ2-3	-	-	TRBV5-1	15	TGCGCCAGCAGCTTGATCCCCGAGGGCCCGGATACGCAGTATTTT	CASSLIPEGPDTQYF
TRBJ2-2	-	-	TRBV2	14	TGTGCCAGCAGGGGCCTCCTGAGCACCGGGGAGCTGTTTTTT	CASRGLLSTGELFF
TRBJ2-1	-	TRBD1	TRBV18	16	TGTGCCAGCTCACCAACAGGGGGCGCTACCTACAATGAGCAGTTCTTC	CASSPTGGATYNEQFF
TRBJ2-7	-	-	TRBV6-1	16	TGTGCCAGCAGTGAATTATATGACACCAGCTCCTACGAGCAGTACTTC	CASSELYDTSSYEQYF
TRBJ1-1	medium-sized	-	TRBV27	15	TGTGCCAGCAGTTTATTACCGGGATTAAGCACTGAAGCTTTCTTT	CASSLLPGLSTEAFF
TRBJ1-4	-	-	TRBV19	15	TGTGCCAGTAGTATGTTGGCTGCAACTAATGAAAAACTGTTTTTT	CASSMLAATNEKLFF
TRBJ1-2	once	-	TRBV19	11	TGTGCCAGTAGTATGGACTATGGCTACACCTTC	CASSMDYGYTF
TRBJ1-4	few	-	TRBV19	15	TGTGCCAGTGAGAATAGCGGGCAGAACACTGAAAAACTGTTTTTT	CASENSGQNTEKLFF
TRBJ2-2	-	TRBD1	TRBV2	15	TGTGCCAGCAGGGGACAGGGTGGTAGCACCGGGGAGCTGTTTTTT	CASRGQGGSTGELFF
TRBJ2-7	-	-	TRBV9	17	TGTGCCAGCACCCCAGCACCTTTAGCGCTGAGCTCCTACGAGCAGTACTTC	CASTPAPLALSSYEQYF
TRBJ1-1	-	-	TRBV2	15	TGTGCCAGCAGTGCTCACCGGACACAAAACACTGAAGCTTTCTTT	CASSAHRTQNTEAFF
TRBJ2-4	-	-	TRBV5-4	14	TGTGCCAGCAGCTTGGGGGTAGGGGGAAACATTCAGTACTTC	CASSLGVGGNIQYF
TRBJ1-2	-	-	TRBV10-3	14	TGTGCCATCAGTCCAGGGGTGGTTGTCTATGGCTACACCTTC	CAISPGVVVYGYTF
TRBJ1-5	-	-	TRBV11-2	15	TGTGCCAGCAGCTTTGGGCAGGGTGTCGGTCAGCCCCAGCATTTT	CASSFGQGVGQPQHF
TRBJ2-1	once	-	TRBV21-1	15	TGTGCCAGCGCTAACCCTAGGGGCTCCTACAATGAGCAGTTCTTC	CASANPRGSYNEQFF
TRBJ2-5	-	TRBD1	TRBV6-4	15	TGTGCCAGCAGTTCCCGGACAGGGGGCAGGGAGACCCAGTACTTC	CASSSRTGGRETQYF
TRBJ1-5	once	-	TRBV7-9	15	TGTGCCAGCAGCTTAGTTGACTCGGGGGTTCAGCCCCAGCATTTT	CASSLVDSGVQPQHF
TRBJ1-4	few	TRBD1	TRBV18	16	TGTGCCAGCTCACCAAGCGCCTCCCGGGACAGTGAAAAACTGTTTTTT	CASSPSASRDSEKLFF
TRBJ1-6	-	-	TRBV7-2	16	TGTGCCAGCAGCCCGGACCTGAGCTCCTATAATTCACCCCTCCACTTT	CASSPDLSSYNSPLHF
TRBJ1-6	-	-	TRBV7-2	17	TGTGCCAGCAGCTTAGATCCAGGTAGCTCCTATAATTCACCCCTCCACTTT	CASSLDPGSSYNSPLHF
TRBJ1-1	-	-	TRBV11-2	14	TGTGCCAGCAGGCCGGCCGGGGAATTTACTGAAGCTTTCTTT	CASRPAGEFTEAFF
TRBJ2-1	-	-	TRBV27	14	TGTGCCAGCAGTTTACTCGTCCGTATCAATGAGCAGTTCTTC	CASSLLVRINEQFF
TRBJ2-6	-	-	TRBV5-4	14	TGTGCCAGCAGCTCGAACTCTGGGGCCAACGTCCTGACTTTC	CASSSNSGANVLTF
TRBJ1-1	-	-	TRBV11-3	13	TGTGCCAGCAGCTTCCCAGAGAACACTGAAGCTTTCTTT	CASSFPENTEAFF
TRBJ2-7	-	-	TRBV10-1	14	TGCGCCAGCAGTGACGAGGGACTGTCCTACGAGCAGTACTTC	CASSDEGLSYEQYF
TRBJ2-4	-	-	TRBV18	17	TGTGCCAGCTCACCGGGGGCCTCAGGTGGCGGCAAAAACATTCAGTACTTC	CASSPGASGGGKNIQYF